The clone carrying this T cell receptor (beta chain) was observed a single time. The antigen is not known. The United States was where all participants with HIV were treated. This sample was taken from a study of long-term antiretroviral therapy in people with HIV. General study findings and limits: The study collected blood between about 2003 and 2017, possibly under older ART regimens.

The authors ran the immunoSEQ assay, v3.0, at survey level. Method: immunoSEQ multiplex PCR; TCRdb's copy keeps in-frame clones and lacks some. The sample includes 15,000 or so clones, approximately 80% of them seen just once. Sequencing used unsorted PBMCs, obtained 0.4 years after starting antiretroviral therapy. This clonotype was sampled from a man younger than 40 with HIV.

In nucleotides, the CDR3 is TGTGCCAGCAGTTTAGATGTCACCTACGAGCAGTACTTC. Protein: CASSLDVTYEQYF. The chain joins TRBV28 to TRBJ2-7; D gene ambiguous. The CDR3 is 13 amino acids. V lost 2 bases to trimming and J lost 2 bases, with 7 bases between them. The germline CDR1 and CDR2 sequences are MDHEN and SYDVKM.